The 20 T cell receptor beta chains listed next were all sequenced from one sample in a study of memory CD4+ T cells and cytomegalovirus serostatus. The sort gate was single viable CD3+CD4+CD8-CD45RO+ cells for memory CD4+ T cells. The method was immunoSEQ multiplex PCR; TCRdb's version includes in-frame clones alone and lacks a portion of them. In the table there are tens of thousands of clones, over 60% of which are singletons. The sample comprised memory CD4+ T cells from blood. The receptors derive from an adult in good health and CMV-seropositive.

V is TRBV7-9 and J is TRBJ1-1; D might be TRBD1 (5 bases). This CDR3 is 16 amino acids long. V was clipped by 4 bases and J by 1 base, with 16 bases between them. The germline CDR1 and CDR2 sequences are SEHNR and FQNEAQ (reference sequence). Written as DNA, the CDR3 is TGTGCCAGCAGCTCAGCGGGGTTAGGGGAGAACACTGAAGCTTTCTTT. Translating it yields CASSSAGLGENTEAFF.

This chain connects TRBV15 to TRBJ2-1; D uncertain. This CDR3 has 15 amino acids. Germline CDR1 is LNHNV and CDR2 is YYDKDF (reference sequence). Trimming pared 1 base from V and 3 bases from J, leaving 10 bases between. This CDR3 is CATSRAPGGYNEQFF. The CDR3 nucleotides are TGTGCCACCAGCAGAGCCCCAGGCGGCTACAATGAGCAGTTCTTC.

CDR3 protein: CASNPGQGFSGNTIYF. In DNA form, the CDR3 reads TGTGCCAGCAATCCGGGACAGGGGTTCTCTGGAAACACCATATATTTT. This chain links TRBV28 with TRBJ1-3; 10 bases align to TRBD1. The germline V gene encodes CDR1 MDHEN and CDR2 SYDVKM. The CDR3 totals 16 residues. With V trimmed by 7 bases and J by 0 bases, 6 bases remained unmatched.

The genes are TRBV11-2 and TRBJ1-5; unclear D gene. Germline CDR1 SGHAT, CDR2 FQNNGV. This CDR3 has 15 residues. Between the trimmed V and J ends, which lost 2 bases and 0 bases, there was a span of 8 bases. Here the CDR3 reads CASSLTDGSNQPQHF. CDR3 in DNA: TGTGCCAGCAGCTTAACAGATGGTAGCAATCAGCCCCAGCATTTT.

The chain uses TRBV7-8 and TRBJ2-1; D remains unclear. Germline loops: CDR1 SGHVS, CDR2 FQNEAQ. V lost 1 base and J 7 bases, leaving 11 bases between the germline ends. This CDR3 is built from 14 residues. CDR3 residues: CASSLGVARNEQFF. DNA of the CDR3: TGTGCCAGCAGCTTAGGAGTAGCCCGGAATGAGCAGTTCTTC.

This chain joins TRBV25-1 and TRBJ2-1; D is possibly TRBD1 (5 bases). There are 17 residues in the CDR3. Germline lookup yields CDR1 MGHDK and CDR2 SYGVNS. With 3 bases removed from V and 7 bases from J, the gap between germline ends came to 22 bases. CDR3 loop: CASSEGGHSRAGNEQFF. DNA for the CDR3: TGTGCCAGCAGTGAGGGTGGACATTCCCGAGCCGGGAATGAGCAGTTCTTC.

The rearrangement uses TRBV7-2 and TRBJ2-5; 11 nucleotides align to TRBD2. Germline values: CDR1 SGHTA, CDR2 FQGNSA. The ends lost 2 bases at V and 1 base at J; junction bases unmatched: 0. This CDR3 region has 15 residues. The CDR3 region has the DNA TGTGCCAGCAGCTTACTAGCGGGGGGCCAAGAGACCCAGTACTTC. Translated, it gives CASSLLAGGQETQYF.

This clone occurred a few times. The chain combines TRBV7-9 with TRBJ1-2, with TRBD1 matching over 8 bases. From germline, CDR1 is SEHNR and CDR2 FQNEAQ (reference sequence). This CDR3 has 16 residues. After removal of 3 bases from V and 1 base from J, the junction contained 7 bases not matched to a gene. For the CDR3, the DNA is TGTGCCAGCAGCTTGTCTGGCAGGGGGCTTAACTATGGCTACACCTTC. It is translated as CASSLSGRGLNYGYTF.

In DNA form, the CDR3 reads TGTGCCAGCCTTAGGGGACAGGGGGCTGGCTACACCTTC. Encoded protein: CASLRGQGAGYTF. This chain links TRBV7-9 with TRBJ1-2; 12 bases match TRBD1. This CDR3 spans 13 amino acids. In germline, CDR1 is SEHNR, CDR2 FQNEAQ (reference sequence). The trim removed 8 bases at V and 7 bases at J, leaving 5 bases unmatched. The full variable domain, in which reference TRBV7-9 and TRBJ1-2 provide the parts outside the CDR3, is DTGVSQNPRHKITKRGQNVTFRCDPISEHNRLYWYRQTLGQGPEFLTYFQNEAQLEKSRLLSDRFSAERPKGSFSTLEIQRTEQGDSAMYLCASLRGQGAGYTFGSGTRLTVV.

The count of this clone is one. CDR3: CASKLVGLGSPLHF. CDR3 DNA sequence: TGTGCCAGCAAATTAGTGGGTTTGGGATCACCCCTCCACTTT. This rearrangement joins TRBV28 to TRBJ1-6; D unclear. Germline V gives CDR1 MDHEN, CDR2 SYDVKM. Trimming stripped 7 bases from V and 10 bases from J, with 17 bases between. The CDR3 sequence is 14 residues long.

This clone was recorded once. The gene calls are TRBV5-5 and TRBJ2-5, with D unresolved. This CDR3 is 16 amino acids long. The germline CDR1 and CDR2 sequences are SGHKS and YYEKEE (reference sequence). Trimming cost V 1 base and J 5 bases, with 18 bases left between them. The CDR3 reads CASSLRVDAAWETQYF. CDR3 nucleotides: TGTGCCAGCAGCTTGAGGGTTGACGCGGCGTGGGAGACCCAGTACTTC.

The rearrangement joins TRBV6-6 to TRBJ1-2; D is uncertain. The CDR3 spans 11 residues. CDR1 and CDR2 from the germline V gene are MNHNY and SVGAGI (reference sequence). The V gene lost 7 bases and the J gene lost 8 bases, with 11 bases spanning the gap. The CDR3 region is CASNRQSGYTF. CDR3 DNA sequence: TGTGCCAGCAACCGACAATCCGGCTACACCTTC.

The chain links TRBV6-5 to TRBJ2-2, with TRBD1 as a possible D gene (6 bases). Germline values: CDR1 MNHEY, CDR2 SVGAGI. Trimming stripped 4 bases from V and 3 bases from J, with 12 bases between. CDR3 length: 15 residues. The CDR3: CASSSYEGDTGELFF. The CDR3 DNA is TGTGCCAGCAGTTCGTATGAGGGGGACACCGGGGAGCTGTTTTTT.

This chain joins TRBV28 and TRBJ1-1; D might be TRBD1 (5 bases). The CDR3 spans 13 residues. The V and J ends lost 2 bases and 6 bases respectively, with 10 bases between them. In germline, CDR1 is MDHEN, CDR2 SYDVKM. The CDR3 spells CASSLRGIPEAFF. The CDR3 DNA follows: TGTGCCAGCAGTTTACGGGGGATTCCTGAAGCTTTCTTT.

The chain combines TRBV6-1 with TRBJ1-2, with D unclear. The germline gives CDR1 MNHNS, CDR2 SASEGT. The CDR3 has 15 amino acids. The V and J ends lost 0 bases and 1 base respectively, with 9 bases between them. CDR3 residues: CASSEARQLNYGYTF. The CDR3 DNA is TGTGCCAGCAGTGAAGCGCGCCAGCTTAACTATGGCTACACCTTC.

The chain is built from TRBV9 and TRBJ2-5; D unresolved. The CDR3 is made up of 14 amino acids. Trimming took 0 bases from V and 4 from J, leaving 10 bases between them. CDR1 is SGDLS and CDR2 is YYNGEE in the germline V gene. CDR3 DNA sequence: TGTGCCAGCAGCGTAGACCCCGACGGAGAGACCCAGTACTTC. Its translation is CASSVDPDGETQYF.

CDR3 in amino acids: CASSPNSPVNNEKLFF. The CDR3 bases are TGTGCCAGCTCACCCAATAGTCCAGTGAATAATGAAAAACTGTTTTTT. This chain links TRBV18 with TRBJ1-4; D is ambiguous. V was trimmed by 3 bases and J by 4 bases, leaving 15 bases between them. The CDR3 sequence is 16 residues long. Germline V gene lookup returns CDR1 KGHSH and CDR2 LQKENI.

CDR3 nucleotides: TGTGCCATCAGTGAGTCCGGGCCAGGGACCGAGCAGTACTTC. Its translation is CAISESGPGTEQYF. The chain couples TRBV10-3 to TRBJ2-7; the D gene could be TRBD1 or TRBD2 (5 bases each). Per germline, CDR1 ENHRY and CDR2 SYGVKD. The CDR3 loop spans 14 amino acids. Trimming took off 0 bases at V and 6 bases at J, with 12 bases between the two ends.

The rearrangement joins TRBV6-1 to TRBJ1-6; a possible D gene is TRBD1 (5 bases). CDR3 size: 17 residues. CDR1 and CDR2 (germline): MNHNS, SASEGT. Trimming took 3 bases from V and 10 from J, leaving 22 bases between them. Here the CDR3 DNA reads TGTGCCAGCAGTGAGATTGGGGGAGGGAGGAAAGGATCACCCCTCCACTTT. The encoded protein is CASSEIGGGRKGSPLHF.

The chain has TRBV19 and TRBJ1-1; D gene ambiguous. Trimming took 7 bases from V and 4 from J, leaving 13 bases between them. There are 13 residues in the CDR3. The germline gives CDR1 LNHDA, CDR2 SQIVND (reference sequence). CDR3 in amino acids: CASIGRVSTEAFF. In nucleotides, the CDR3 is TGTGCCAGTATAGGGCGGGTGAGCACTGAAGCTTTCTTT.